This TCR beta chain was sequenced during a study of blood T cell repertoires in COVID-19. For the study at large: Samples representing acute and convalescent COVID-19 were sourced from the United States, Italy and Spain. In each case, the material was cDNA or gDNA derived from T cells, B-cell-depleted T cells, or PBMCs.

In the source study's methods: Reference gene primer amplification gave estimated nucleated cell counts. Sequencing was performed with immunoSEQ multiplex PCR; in TCRdb, only in-frame clones are kept and a portion is missing. The V and J calls and the clone size are those of that table, but D and trimming were determined from the DNA. The sample includes under 300,000 clones, over 80% of them seen just once. Unmatched junction bases numbered 3, after V lost 5 bases and J lost 4 bases. The CDR3 has 13 residues. CDR1 SGHAT and CDR2 FQNNGV come from the germline V gene. V usage is TRBV11-2 and J usage is TRBJ2-5, with 8 positions matching TRBD1. This receptor was obtained from a middle-aged woman who had recovered from COVID-19. The sample comprised peripheral blood. CDR3 protein: CASSPQGGETQYF. The CDR3 bases are TGTGCCAGCAGCCCACAGGGGGGAGAGACCCAGTACTTC.